What follows are 14 T cell receptor beta chains derived from one specimen sequenced in a study of blood T cell repertoires in COVID-19. Generated by immunoSEQ multiplex PCR, the TCRdb table keeps only in-frame clones and is missing some. The table has fewer than 250,000 clones, about 80% seen once. The sequenced material came from peripheral blood. Receptors were obtained from a woman aged 40-49 years with active or convalescent COVID-19.

J is TRBJ2-1 and V is TRBV24-1, with D possibly TRBD1 on 6 matching bases. Germline V gene data show CDR1 as KGHDR and CDR2 as SFDVKD. CDR3 length equals 16 residues. Trimming shortened V by 1 base and J by 3 bases, and 12 bases separated the two germline ends. The CDR3 DNA reads as TGTGCCACCAGTGATTTAGGGGGTGGAGACTACAATGAGCAGTTCTTC. Protein sequence: CATSDLGGGDYNEQFF.

The chain couples TRBV7-9 to TRBJ2-7; maybe TRBD1 (5 bases). This CDR3 spans 15 amino acids. Germline V lookup: CDR1 SEHNR, CDR2 FQNEAQ (reference sequence). Trimming removed 3 bases from V and 3 bases from J, with 15 bases in between. The CDR3 sequence: CASSFLSDSLYEQYF. The CDR3, as DNA: TGTGCCAGCAGCTTTTTATCCGACAGTCTCTACGAGCAGTACTTC.

This clone appeared a few times. The chain recombines TRBV7-6 with TRBJ2-3; TRBD2 aligns across 8 bases. V lost 6 bases to trimming and J lost 5 bases; unmatched junction nucleotides: 10. The CDR3 is 15 amino acids. Germline loops: CDR1 SGHVS, CDR2 FNYEAQ. The CDR3 is CASRPGLGPLDTQYF. The CDR3 DNA is TGTGCCAGCAGACCGGGACTAGGCCCCCTAGATACGCAGTATTTT.

The chain recombines TRBV19 with TRBJ2-2; maybe TRBD1 (5 bases). The CDR3 extends over 14 amino acids. Germline loops: CDR1 LNHDA, CDR2 SQIVND (reference sequence). V was clipped by 1 base and J by 5 bases, with 8 bases between them. CDR3 loop: CASSIGGLTGELFF. Here the CDR3 DNA reads TGTGCCAGTAGTATAGGGGGCCTTACCGGGGAGCTGTTTTTT.

This clone was seen only a few times. J is TRBJ1-4 and V is TRBV6-5; TRBD1 matches 8 bases. The V gene end was trimmed by 5 bases and the J gene end by 7 bases; junction bases not matched to a gene: 3. The V gene's germline CDR1 is MNHEY and CDR2 SVGAGI. The CDR3 is 13 residues long. The CDR3 spells CASSRQGSEKLFF. In DNA, the CDR3 is TGTGCCAGCAGTCGACAGGGGAGTGAAAAACTGTTTTTT.

The chain employs TRBV5-8 and TRBJ2-7; possible D gene TRBD2, 6 bases. Germline CDR1 SGHTS, CDR2 YDEGEE. The CDR3 contains 14 residues. Trimming removed 6 bases at V and 2 bases at J, with 15 bases between. The CDR3 nucleotides are TGTGCCAGCAAGCGGGCAGATTCCCCCTACGAGCAGTACTTC. This encodes CASKRADSPYEQYF.

The chain employs TRBV3-1 (or the pseudogene TRBV3-2) and TRBJ2-7; 8 bases align to TRBD1. Germline V lookup: CDR1 LGHDT, CDR2 YNNKEL (reference sequence). The CDR3 consists of 19 residues. V gave up 0 bases and J gave up 2 bases; unmatched junction bases: 15. Written as DNA, the CDR3 is TGTGCCAGCAGCCAAGACCGTCGAACTTACCGGGACAGGCCCTACGAGCAGTACTTC. Its translation: CASSQDRRTYRDRPYEQYF.

The genes are TRBV10-3 and TRBJ2-1; TRBD1 matches 10 bases. With 7 bases clipped from V and 7 bases from J, the junction kept 19 bases outside the gene matches. Germline V gives CDR1 ENHRY, CDR2 SYGVKD. This CDR3 contains 18 residues. This CDR3 reads CAITPGQGSGREKNEQFF. CDR3 nucleotide sequence: TGTGCCATCACCCCGGGACAGGGGAGCGGGAGAGAGAAAAATGAGCAGTTCTTC.

The genes are TRBV20-1 and TRBJ1-1; D may be TRBD1 (6 bases). Trimming cost V 3 bases and J 0 bases, with 14 bases left between them. Germline V gene data show CDR1 as DFQATT and CDR2 as SNEGSKA (reference sequence). The CDR3 extends over 15 amino acids. The CDR3 DNA sequence: TGCAGTGCTAGTTACAGGGCCGAGGTGAACACTGAAGCTTTCTTT. Its translation: CSASYRAEVNTEAFF.

The CDR3 DNA reads TGCGCCAGCAGTGCAGGCCCCGACAAGAATAATTCACCCCTCCACTTT. Protein sequence: CASSAGPDKNNSPLHF. This rearrangement joins TRBV10-1 to TRBJ1-6, with D hard to call. Trimming left V 4 bases short and J 5 bases short, with 15 bases between. The CDR3 runs 16 residues. From germline, CDR1 is WNHNN and CDR2 SYGVQD (reference sequence).

A single count supports this clone. This chain connects TRBV3-1 (or the pseudogene TRBV3-2) to TRBJ2-5, with 12 bases aligning to TRBD2. The CDR3 runs to 18 residues. CDR1 LGHDT and CDR2 YNNKEL come from the germline V gene (reference sequence). The J segment lost 4 bases and the V segment lost 0 bases, leaving 9 bases of the junction unmatched. In nucleotides, the CDR3 is TGTGCCAGCAGCCAAGATCCGACTAGCGGGGGAGGACCAGAGACCCAGTACTTC. Its protein is CASSQDPTSGGGPETQYF.

CDR3 DNA: TGTGCCAGCAGCCGTGGGACTAGCGGTTACGAGCAGTACTTC. This codes for CASSRGTSGYEQYF. This chain uses TRBV3-1 (or the pseudogene TRBV3-2) with TRBJ2-7; 11 bases map to TRBD2. Unmatched junction bases numbered 3, after V lost 4 bases and J lost 4 bases. Germline V gives CDR1 LGHDT, CDR2 YNNKEL (reference sequence). This CDR3 is 14 amino acids long.

The rearrangement links TRBV24-1 to TRBJ2-1; TRBD1 is a possible D gene (6 bases). Germline V CDR1 and CDR2: KGHDR, SFDVKD. The CDR3 runs to 15 residues. Trimming removed 3 bases at V and 4 bases at J, with 12 bases between. This chain's CDR3 is CATSDVAGAYNEQFF. CDR3 sequence (DNA): TGTGCCACCAGTGATGTGGCAGGGGCTTACAATGAGCAGTTCTTC.

This clone was seen more than once but under ten times. The chain couples TRBV3-1 (or the pseudogene TRBV3-2) to TRBJ2-7; a possible D gene is TRBD2 (5 bases). Between the trimmed V and J ends, which lost 1 base and 1 base, there was a span of 11 bases. CDR1 LGHDT and CDR2 YNNKEL come from the germline V gene (reference sequence). The CDR3 length is 15 residues. CDR3 nucleotide sequence: TGTGCCAGCAGCCAAGGTTGGACTGGATCCTACGAGCAGTACTTC. Its translation is CASSQGWTGSYEQYF.